One T cell receptor (beta chain) is described in this entry. The antigen is not known. The sample belongs to a study of cytomegalovirus exposure and HLA in healthy donors. Study-wide results and caveats: The study found most TCR sequences rare, yet found some public TCRs in many donors.

The approximately 120-subject validation cohort, separate from the roughly 700-subject first cohort, included the donors. The germline V gene encodes CDR1 SGHVS and CDR2 FNYEAQ. V was pared by 3 bases and J by 1 base, with 3 bases of the junction left unmatched. This CDR3 is built from 15 residues. Measured with immunoSEQ multiplex PCR; TCRdb has only the in-frame clones, and not every one. The sample has around 150,000 clones, under 90% seen once. Specimen: PBMCs. The J gene is TRBJ2-1, the V gene TRBV7-6; 7 nucleotides agree with TRBD2. The TCR comes from a woman aged 18-29 years in good health and CMV-seropositive. The CDR3 nucleotides read TGTGCCAGCAGCTTGTCTAGCGGATCCTACAATGAGCAGTTCTTC. This encodes CASSLSSGSYNEQFF.